This is a list of T cell receptor beta chains from one sample in a study of blood T cell repertoires in COVID-19. Using immunoSEQ multiplex PCR, the repertoire was profiled, and TCRdb retains in-frame clones only, with some absent. Of approximately 220,000 clones listed, approximately 86% are singletons. The sequenced sample consisted of PBMCs or T cells enriched from blood (not recorded which). The receptors stem from a woman in her 30s who had been exposed to COVID-19. The CDR3 runs from the conserved cysteine through the conserved F or W. D genes are given only for firm matches. The size field is filled for only some rows; it gives once, few, many or a size class.

CDR3 protein: CASSLGTGGSMSSGNTIYF
CDR3 DNA: TGCGCCAGCAGCTTAGGGACAGGGGGTTCCATGAGCTCTGGAAACACCATATATTTT
D gene: TRBD1
V gene: TRBV5-1
J gene: TRBJ1-3
clone size: -

CDR3 protein: CASSPWGREADTQYF
CDR3 DNA: TGTGCCAGCAGCCCGTGGGGCAGGGAGGCAGATACGCAGTATTTT
D gene: -
V gene: TRBV11-2
J gene: TRBJ2-3
clone size: -

CDR3 protein: CASSLDVQWSHEQYF
CDR3 DNA: TGTGCCAGCAGCTTAGATGTCCAGTGGTCTCATGAGCAGTACTTC
D gene: -
V gene: TRBV7-8
J gene: TRBJ2-7
clone size: -

CDR3 protein: CASSPRGRGSNQPQHF
CDR3 DNA: TGTGCCAGCAGCCCCCGGGGGAGGGGTAGCAATCAGCCCCAGCATTTT
D gene: -
V gene: TRBV7-2
J gene: TRBJ1-5
clone size: -

CDR3 protein: CAWTNGQGRSTDTQYF
CDR3 DNA: TGTGCCTGGACCAACGGACAGGGCAGAAGCACAGATACGCAGTATTTT
D gene: TRBD1
V gene: TRBV30
J gene: TRBJ2-3
clone size: -

CDR3 protein: CASSKSQGRNNEQFF
CDR3 DNA: TGTGCCAGTAGTAAATCGCAGGGTAGGAACAATGAGCAGTTCTTC
D gene: -
V gene: TRBV19
J gene: TRBJ2-1
clone size: -

CDR3 protein: CASTPSVYQPQHF
CDR3 DNA: TGTGCCAGTACCCCCAGTGTCTATCAGCCCCAGCATTTT
D gene: -
V gene: TRBV19
J gene: TRBJ1-5
clone size: once

CDR3 protein: CASRRMTDQPQHF
CDR3 DNA: TGTGCCAGTAGGCGGATGACGGATCAGCCCCAGCATTTT
D gene: -
V gene: TRBV19
J gene: TRBJ1-5
clone size: once

CDR3 protein: CASSLDGNYGYTF
CDR3 DNA: TGTGCCAGCAGCTTGGACGGGAACTATGGCTACACCTTC
D gene: -
V gene: TRBV5-4
J gene: TRBJ1-2
clone size: once

CDR3 protein: CASSQGQGHTIYF
CDR3 DNA: TGCGCCAGCAGCCAAGGACAGGGCCACACCATATATTTT
D gene: TRBD1
V gene: TRBV5-1
J gene: TRBJ1-3
clone size: -

CDR3 protein: CASSWTLSSYNEQFF
CDR3 DNA: TGTGCCAGCAGTTGGACTTTGAGCTCCTACAATGAGCAGTTCTTC
D gene: -
V gene: TRBV27
J gene: TRBJ2-1
clone size: once

CDR3 protein: CASSLVTDAHSGANVLTF
CDR3 DNA: TGCGCCAGCAGCTTAGTGACAGACGCTCACTCTGGGGCCAACGTCCTGACTTTC
D gene: -
V gene: TRBV5-1
J gene: TRBJ2-6
clone size: -

CDR3 protein: CASSLDPGNHQPGYTF
CDR3 DNA: TGCGCCAGCAGCTTGGACCCCGGGAACCACCAGCCGGGCTACACCTTC
D gene: -
V gene: TRBV5-1
J gene: TRBJ1-2
clone size: -

CDR3 protein: CASSREAGGHGYTF
CDR3 DNA: TGTGCCAGCTCCCGAGAGGCAGGGGGCCATGGCTACACCTTC
D gene: TRBD1
V gene: TRBV5-6
J gene: TRBJ1-2
clone size: -

CDR3 protein: CASSPPSTNEKLFF
CDR3 DNA: TGTGCCAGTAGTCCCCCGTCAACTAATGAAAAACTGTTTTTT
D gene: -
V gene: TRBV19
J gene: TRBJ1-4
clone size: -

CDR3 protein: CASSRQGMETNEKLFF
CDR3 DNA: TGCGCCAGCAGCCGACAGGGGATGGAGACTAATGAAAAACTGTTTTTT
D gene: TRBD1
V gene: TRBV5-1
J gene: TRBJ1-4
clone size: -

CDR3 protein: CASSPSSLLTGNTEAFF
CDR3 DNA: TGTGCCAGCAGCCCGAGCTCTCTTCTTACAGGGAACACTGAAGCTTTCTTT
D gene: -
V gene: TRBV9
J gene: TRBJ1-1
clone size: -

CDR3 protein: CASSIMSSVNYGYTF
CDR3 DNA: TGTGCCAGTAGTATTATGTCTTCAGTTAACTATGGCTACACCTTC
D gene: -
V gene: TRBV19
J gene: TRBJ1-2
clone size: few

CDR3 protein: CASSGGHYGYTF
CDR3 DNA: TGTGCCTCAAGTGGGGGCCACTATGGCTACACCTTC
D gene: -
V gene: TRBV30
J gene: TRBJ1-2
clone size: -

CDR3 protein: CASSSRTVGSEKLFF
CDR3 DNA: TGTGCCAGCAGCTCGAGGACGGTCGGGAGTGAAAAACTGTTTTTT
D gene: -
V gene: TRBV5-5
J gene: TRBJ1-4
clone size: -